The sequence of this T cell receptor beta chain was determined in a study of cytomegalovirus exposure and HLA in healthy donors. In the PCR, 60 Vbeta and 13 Jbeta primers were used. This table comes from immunoSEQ multiplex PCR, and its TCRdb copy is limited to in-frame clones, with some not included. Of about 170,000 clones in the sample, approximately 77% were seen once. V gave up 2 bases and J gave up 0 bases, with 7 bases separating them. Germline CDR1 reads SGHAT; CDR2 reads FQNNGV. The CDR3 has 14 amino acids. This clone occurred a few times. The clonotype originates from a male donor in good health and CMV-seronegative. The sample was PBMCs. The V and J genes are TRBV11-2 and TRBJ1-1; D is unclear. CDR3 coding DNA: TGTGCCAGCAGCTTATACAGAATGAACACTGAAGCTTTCTTT. Translated: CASSLYRMNTEAFF.